The sequence of this TCR beta chain was determined in a study of blood T cell repertoires in COVID-19. At the level of the study: There were acute and convalescent COVID-19 samples, and they came from the United States, Italy and Spain. T cells, B-cell-depleted T cells, or PBMCs provided the cDNA or gDNA that served as material.

Germline V gene data show CDR1 as LGHDT and CDR2 as YNNKEL (reference sequence). The CDR3 length is 15 residues. The V end was cut by 0 bases, the J end by 4 bases, with 12 bases between. Per the authors' pipeline: Reference gene primers were amplified, and this amplification served to estimate nucleated cell counts. Using immunoSEQ multiplex PCR, the repertoire was profiled, and TCRdb retains in-frame clones only, with some absent. Clonal size and the V and J genes are those of that table, whereas D and trimming came from the DNA. The top ten hold about 14% of the sample, which has under 65,000 clones, more than 60% seen once. This clone was detected a few times.

Sequencing used peripheral blood. The receptor was derived from an older woman with acute or convalescent COVID-19. V gene TRBV3-1 (or the pseudogene TRBV3-2) combines with J gene TRBJ2-5, with D maybe TRBD2 (5 bases). The CDR3 coding sequence is TGTGCCAGCAGCCAAGAGATCGGGGTGGGAGAGACCCAGTACTTC. Amino acids: CASSQEIGVGETQYF.